A selection of T cell receptor beta chains follows, all from one sample in a study of T cells expressing NK-cell markers. From its re-call of the 5' RACE reads, TCRdb lists each CDR3 protein once, without DNA. The table lists about 260,000 distinct CDR3 sequences, with about 0.39% in the top ten. Sequenced material: blood T cells: a sorted CD56 or NKG2C T cell subset, CD4+ or CD8+ T cells, or bulk PBMC T cells (not recorded which). Source of these receptors: a man between 18 and 29 years old in good health. Both conserved end residues are part of each CDR3.

v_gene	j_gene	CDR3aa
TRBV20-1	TRBJ1-4	CSAKDRLNEKLFF
TRBV7-2	TRBJ2-1	CASSFSVKQFF
TRBV30	TRBJ1-2	CAWSTPGRIYGYTF
TRBV4-2	TRBJ1-6	CASSPGTGGRAYNSPLHF
TRBV4-3	TRBJ1-1	CASSQDRWAGGTEAFF
TRBV20-1	TRBJ2-3	CSARAKGTPPDTQYF
TRBV10-2	TRBJ2-1	CASLDRDYNEQFF
TRBV7-2	TRBJ2-1	CASSPGQDLFF
TRBV12-3/TRBV12-4	TRBJ1-4	CASSLVRTGPEKLFF
TRBV20-1	TRBJ2-5	CSAKTGVGRRETQYF
TRBV27	TRBJ2-7	CASRGSNPGREQYF
TRBV4-3	TRBJ2-1	CASSQDRSGRGNEQFF
TRBV3-1	TRBJ2-7	CASSQDLARSYEQYF
TRBV5-4	TRBJ2-5	CASSGEGRKTQYF
TRBV20-1	TRBJ1-5	CSASRGRGQPQHF
TRBV12-3/TRBV12-4	TRBJ1-1	CASREPGQGAEAFF
TRBV5-1	TRBJ2-7	CASSPQGRGDEQYF
TRBV20-1	TRBJ2-3	CSARVGRGTDTQYF
TRBV20-1	TRBJ2-5	CSARRATGRGETQYF
TRBV7-9	TRBJ2-1	CASSSMIQGGDNEQFF
TRBV4-3	TRBJ2-2	CASSQDRTSLSSGELFF
TRBV6-5	TRBJ2-4	CASSPGTVPGVAKNIQYF
TRBV20-1	TRBJ2-1	CSAGGMDEQFF
TRBV29-1	TRBJ2-3	CSAVKPGADTQYF